This T cell receptor (beta chain) was identified during a study of radiotherapy plus CTLA-4 blockade in lung cancer. Looking at the study overall: Of the patients, under 20% showed objective responses and roughly 30% attained disease control. The study, taken as a whole, reports: Alongside interferon-beta, early blood T cell clone dynamics were reportedly the best predictor of response. Blood-borne expansion of tumor-derived TCR clones followed radiotherapy plus ipilimumab.

In this sample, this clone turned up once. The antigen is undetermined. Method: immunoSEQ multiplex PCR; TCRdb's copy keeps in-frame clones and lacks some. This sample has more than 40,000 clones; around 83% occur once, and the top ten carry 3% to 4%. Trimming at V came to 4 bases and at J to 4 bases, leaving 10 bases not matched to a gene. Germline V gene sequence: CDR1 LGHNA, CDR2 YSLEER. There are 17 residues in the CDR3. Receiving focal radiation plus CTLA-4 blockade with ipilimumab were patients who had chemo-refractory metastatic non-small-cell lung cancer. The sample was peripheral blood, taken from a patient treated with radiotherapy plus ipilimumab. The V and J genes are TRBV4-3 and TRBJ2-2; the match to TRBD1 covers 9 bases. This TCR came from a human donor with non-small cell lung cancer who had stable disease on radiotherapy plus ipilimumab. The CDR3, as DNA: TGCGCCAGCAGCCCTCAATTACCGGACAGGGGCACCGGGGAGCTGTTTTTT. Its translation is CASSPQLPDRGTGELFF.